A selection of T cell receptor beta chains follows, all from one sample in a study of blood T cell repertoires in COVID-19. Generated by immunoSEQ multiplex PCR, the TCRdb table keeps only in-frame clones and is missing some. The sample has roughly 77,000 clones, less than 85% seen once. The sample was peripheral blood. The receptors shown here come from a woman aged 70-85 years with acute or convalescent COVID-19. Each CDR3 is given with its conserved first and last residue. A D gene is named only where the DNA matches it firmly.

j_gene: TRBJ2-3
v_gene: TRBV28
d_gene: TRBD2
CDR3aa: CASSPLAGGLDTQYF

j_gene: TRBJ2-7
v_gene: TRBV6-5
d_gene: TRBD1
CDR3aa: CATEKMTGDYEQYF

j_gene: TRBJ2-7
v_gene: TRBV3-1/TRBV3-2
d_gene: TRBD2
CDR3aa: CASSQDNGTSGGRFLYYEQYF

j_gene: TRBJ2-7
v_gene: TRBV28
d_gene: TRBD2
CDR3aa: CASRTGGSYEQYF

j_gene: TRBJ1-6
v_gene: TRBV7-2
d_gene: NA
CDR3aa: CASSSRDYSPLHF

j_gene: TRBJ1-1
v_gene: TRBV6-5
d_gene: NA
CDR3aa: CASGLSGNLRTEAFF

j_gene: TRBJ1-2
v_gene: TRBV7-9
d_gene: TRBD1
CDR3aa: CASSLGQGYGYTF

j_gene: TRBJ2-7
v_gene: TRBV20-1
d_gene: TRBD2
CDR3aa: CSASGSSGARGQYF

j_gene: TRBJ1-1
v_gene: TRBV9
d_gene: NA
CDR3aa: CASSVAAQGHMNTEAFF

j_gene: TRBJ2-3
v_gene: TRBV6-5
d_gene: NA
CDR3aa: CASRSSGIDTQYF

j_gene: TRBJ2-6
v_gene: TRBV25-1
d_gene: TRBD2
CDR3aa: CASSDSGLASNVLTF

j_gene: TRBJ2-2
v_gene: TRBV5-1
d_gene: NA
CDR3aa: CASSLGRGANTGELFF

j_gene: TRBJ1-2
v_gene: TRBV7-9
d_gene: NA
CDR3aa: CASSSPLQGYGGYTF

j_gene: TRBJ2-5
v_gene: TRBV21-1
d_gene: NA
CDR3aa: CASSKGLHLETQYF

j_gene: TRBJ2-3
v_gene: TRBV7-8
d_gene: NA
CDR3aa: CASSLRWRGGLEDTQYF

j_gene: TRBJ1-5
v_gene: TRBV7-2
d_gene: NA
CDR3aa: CASSSGELGGQPQHF

j_gene: TRBJ1-1
v_gene: TRBV29-1
d_gene: NA
CDR3aa: CSVVLRVYSDTEAFF

j_gene: TRBJ2-7
v_gene: TRBV5-4
d_gene: TRBD1
CDR3aa: CASSWGTDHTTYEQYF

j_gene: TRBJ1-4
v_gene: TRBV6-5
d_gene: NA
CDR3aa: CASSYSFRGEKLFF

j_gene: TRBJ1-2
v_gene: TRBV18
d_gene: TRBD1
CDR3aa: CASSPDRAWKGYTF

j_gene: TRBJ1-2
v_gene: TRBV4-1
d_gene: TRBD1
CDR3aa: CASSLGTAANYGYTF

j_gene: TRBJ2-5
v_gene: TRBV18
d_gene: TRBD1
CDR3aa: CASSPTGNAETQYF

j_gene: TRBJ2-4
v_gene: TRBV3-1/TRBV3-2
d_gene: NA
CDR3aa: CASSQGGLTVGNF

j_gene: TRBJ1-2
v_gene: TRBV3-1/TRBV3-2
d_gene: TRBD1
CDR3aa: CASSQGDRGLYGYTF

j_gene: TRBJ2-3
v_gene: TRBV9
d_gene: TRBD2
CDR3aa: CASSVASGRTSTDTQYF

j_gene: TRBJ2-7
v_gene: TRBV18
d_gene: NA
CDR3aa: CASSLQEPYEQYF

j_gene: TRBJ2-1
v_gene: TRBV2
d_gene: NA
CDR3aa: CASSEGTAYNEQFF

j_gene: TRBJ1-1
v_gene: TRBV18
d_gene: NA
CDR3aa: CASSLRARGWEAFF

j_gene: TRBJ2-1
v_gene: TRBV29-1
d_gene: TRBD1
CDR3aa: CSVEMDRGLNEQFF

j_gene: TRBJ2-7
v_gene: TRBV7-9
d_gene: TRBD1
CDR3aa: CASGTGSYEQYF

j_gene: TRBJ1-1
v_gene: TRBV10-3
d_gene: TRBD1
CDR3aa: CAIKGQESTEAFF

j_gene: TRBJ1-4
v_gene: TRBV7-6
d_gene: TRBD1
CDR3aa: CASSLDPRTGVEKLFF

j_gene: TRBJ1-2
v_gene: TRBV18
d_gene: TRBD1
CDR3aa: CASSTSGGTNYGYTF

j_gene: TRBJ2-3
v_gene: TRBV6-1
d_gene: TRBD2
CDR3aa: CASSGLTGLAGGRSTDTQYF

j_gene: TRBJ2-3
v_gene: TRBV4-2
d_gene: TRBD2
CDR3aa: CASSQSGTSGGSTDTQYF

j_gene: TRBJ2-5
v_gene: TRBV5-1
d_gene: TRBD2
CDR3aa: CASSLAGTETQYF

j_gene: TRBJ2-5
v_gene: TRBV5-8
d_gene: NA
CDR3aa: CASSKRLRQETQYF

j_gene: TRBJ1-4
v_gene: TRBV6-1
d_gene: TRBD1
CDR3aa: CASRTGTGHEKLFF

j_gene: TRBJ1-5
v_gene: TRBV11-2
d_gene: NA
CDR3aa: CASSLGAGSNQPQHF

j_gene: TRBJ2-7
v_gene: TRBV4-2
d_gene: NA
CDR3aa: CASSQDEGDSYYEQYF

j_gene: TRBJ1-6
v_gene: TRBV7-3
d_gene: NA
CDR3aa: CASSRQDNSPLHF

j_gene: TRBJ1-5
v_gene: TRBV6-5
d_gene: NA
CDR3aa: CASSYRSNQPQHF

j_gene: TRBJ2-2
v_gene: TRBV9
d_gene: TRBD1
CDR3aa: CASSVAGTGWGTRELFF

j_gene: TRBJ1-5
v_gene: TRBV7-8
d_gene: NA
CDR3aa: CASSLAGGPQHF

j_gene: TRBJ1-2
v_gene: TRBV6-5
d_gene: TRBD1
CDR3aa: CASSARTGGSYGYTF

j_gene: TRBJ1-3
v_gene: TRBV19
d_gene: NA
CDR3aa: CASSISGTNSGNTIYF

j_gene: TRBJ1-1
v_gene: TRBV19
d_gene: TRBD1
CDR3aa: CAIYTGVEAFF

j_gene: TRBJ2-1
v_gene: TRBV2
d_gene: NA
CDR3aa: CASSDRAYYNEQFF

j_gene: TRBJ2-3
v_gene: TRBV21-1
d_gene: NA
CDR3aa: CASSKARFTGQGTTDTQYF

j_gene: TRBJ1-1
v_gene: TRBV7-9
d_gene: NA
CDR3aa: CASSFLDQGTEAFF

j_gene: TRBJ2-2
v_gene: TRBV9
d_gene: TRBD2
CDR3aa: CASSVSGGDTGELFF

j_gene: TRBJ1-2
v_gene: TRBV14
d_gene: NA
CDR3aa: CASSQVPGGLDGYTF

j_gene: TRBJ1-2
v_gene: TRBV29-1
d_gene: NA
CDR3aa: CSAVGGNYGYTF

j_gene: TRBJ1-2
v_gene: TRBV19
d_gene: TRBD1
CDR3aa: CATSVDRGTYGYTF